This T cell receptor beta chain came from a study of T-cell memory formation after mild COVID-19. Study details: Most TCR clusters belonged to a single donor.

5'RACE primed at constant segments yielded TCR alpha and TCR beta cDNA libraries bearing sample barcodes and UMIs. TCRdb called the 5' RACE reads again in MiXCR, with one record for every CDR3 protein. The sample has almost 550,000 distinct CDR3 sequences, approximately 20% seen once. This clonotype came up many times. No antigen is known for it. The study, taken as a whole, reports: CD4+ contracting clones were mainly CM and EM; CD8+ ones, EMRA. Pre-infection memory contained some responding clones, which suggested that cross-reactive memory had joined.

CDR1 and CDR2 (germline): SGHRS, YFSETQ. This CDR3 is built from 15 residues. The V gene lost 1 base and the J gene lost 5 bases, with 15 bases spanning the gap. The chain carries TRBV5-1 and TRBJ1-1; D may be TRBD1 (5 bases). Sample: PBMCs or a T cell subset sorted from them (not recorded which). The sequence derives from an adult woman who had mild COVID-19 (a few samples of this study predate the infection). Cell type and time point are not known. CDR3 nucleotide sequence: TGCGCCAGCAGCTTGAGGGCGGGAGGGGATACTGAAGCTTTCTTT. Protein: CASSLRAGGDTEAFF.